Following are 32 T cell receptor beta chains from one sample sequenced in a study of graft-versus-host responses after intestinal transplantation. Profiling relied on immunoSEQ multiplex PCR, and the TCRdb table lists in-frame clones only, not all of them. The profile covers about 4,800 clones, with about 29% appearing a single time and around 7.9% taken by the ten largest. Sequences were derived from alloreactive CD4+ T cells from a mixed lymphocyte reaction culture, sampled before transplantation. The subset denotes: CFSE-low proliferating T cells sorted from approximately 6-day pre-transplant mixed lymphocyte reaction (GvH or HvG direction). These receptors were obtained from a human patient who was an organ donor for intestinal transplantation.

This clone has a handful of counts. This chain's CDR3 is CASSPSTGGNTIYF. In DNA form, the CDR3 reads TGCGCCAGCAGCCCCTCGACAGGAGGAAACACCATATATTTT. The chain links TRBV5-1 to TRBJ1-3; possibly TRBD1 for D (6 bases). V lost 4 bases to trimming and J lost 4 bases, with 12 bases between them. The CDR3 runs to 14 residues. Looked up from germline, CDR1 is SGHRS and CDR2 is YFSETQ.

CDR3: CASSETGLEKLFF. CDR3 nucleotide sequence: TGTGCCAGCAGTGAAACAGGGTTGGAAAAACTGTTTTTT. This chain uses TRBV6-8 with TRBJ1-4; a weak D match, TRBD1 (6 bases). This CDR3 is built from 13 residues. The V gene lost 5 bases and the J gene lost 8 bases, with 12 bases spanning the gap. Germline CDR1 is MNHGY and CDR2 is SAAAGT.

This clone qualifies as medium-sized. The chain employs TRBV18 and TRBJ2-3; 9 bases match TRBD1. This CDR3 spans 16 amino acids. J was trimmed by 2 bases and V by 4 bases; bases with no gene match: 7. The germline gives CDR1 KGHSH, CDR2 LQKENI. The DNA of the CDR3 is TGTGCCAGCTCACTACAGGGGGCTCTCTCCACAGATACGCAGTATTTT. It codes for CASSLQGALSTDTQYF.

By sample share, this clone is large. The chain joins TRBV5-1 to TRBJ1-1, with 12 positions matching TRBD1. V was pared by 4 bases and J by 4 bases, with 5 bases of the junction left unmatched. There are 15 residues in the CDR3. Germline V lookup: CDR1 SGHRS, CDR2 YFSETQ. In DNA, the CDR3 is TGCGCCAGCAGCGGGACAGGGGGCGGGGGCACTGAAGCTTTCTTT. It is translated as CASSGTGGGGTEAFF.

The V gene is TRBV19, the J gene TRBJ2-1; D possibly corresponds to TRBD2 (7 bases). The CDR3 consists of 16 residues. Trimming pared 8 bases from V and 1 base from J, leaving 18 bases between. Germline V CDR1 and CDR2: LNHDA, SQIVND (reference sequence). In nucleotides, the CDR3 is TGTGCCAGTCTTCCGGTTGGGGGGGCATCCTACAATGAGCAGTTCTTC. Amino acids: CASLPVGGASYNEQFF.

The rearrangement links TRBV6-1 to TRBJ2-7; TRBD1 matches 9 bases. The CDR3 is 13 residues long. Per the germline V gene, CDR1 is MNHNS and CDR2 is SASEGT. The trim removed 7 bases at V and 4 bases at J, leaving 5 bases unmatched. The CDR3 DNA follows: TGTGCCAGCACCACAGGGGGCGGGTACGAGCAGTACTTC. It specifies CASTTGGGYEQYF.

The CDR3 coding sequence is TGTGCCAGCAGCTACCCCCTGCGGGGAGGGACCCAGTACTTC. It encodes CASSYPLRGGTQYF. This chain joins TRBV11-3 and TRBJ2-5, with D possibly being TRBD2 (6 bases). This CDR3 has 14 amino acids. The germline CDR1 and CDR2 sequences are SGHNT and YENEEA. The V end lost 4 bases, the J end lost 7 bases, and 16 bases lay between the germline ends.

V is TRBV9 and J is TRBJ2-2, with 8 bases aligning to TRBD2. Germline CDR1 reads SGDLS; CDR2 reads YYNGEE. The ends lost 4 bases at V and 3 bases at J; junction bases unmatched: 11. There are 17 residues in the CDR3. This chain's CDR3 is CASSSPRGARYTGELFF. The CDR3 region has the DNA TGTGCCAGCAGCTCCCCGCGGGGGGCGCGATACACCGGGGAGCTGTTTTTT.

This clone was seen more than once but under ten times. V is TRBV2 and J is TRBJ1-2; D is perhaps TRBD1 (5 bases). CDR3 size: 15 residues. The ends were cut back, 3 bases at V and 4 bases at J, with 15 bases in the middle. Germline V lookup: CDR1 SNHLY, CDR2 FYNNEI. The CDR3 nucleotides are TGTGCCAGCAGTGATACGACCCCTGGGGGCTATGGCTACACCTTC. It yields the protein CASSDTTPGGYGYTF.

A few counts support this clone. V gene TRBV10-3 combines with J gene TRBJ1-4, with TRBD1 as a possible D gene (6 bases). Germline CDR1 is ENHRY and CDR2 is SYGVKD. This CDR3 has 15 residues. Between the trimmed V and J ends, which lost 8 bases and 6 bases, there was a span of 19 bases. The CDR3 nucleotides are TGTGCCATCTCCGGGGGGGGGCTGAATGATGAAAAACTGTTTTTT. This sequence encodes CAISGGGLNDEKLFF.

The V and J genes are TRBV5-1 and TRBJ2-3, with TRBD1 matching over 7 bases. The CDR3 has 14 residues. CDR1 is SGHRS and CDR2 is YFSETQ in the germline V gene. V shed 5 bases and J 2 bases; nucleotides not matched to a gene: 5. The CDR3 DNA reads TGCGCCAGCAGTACGGGACAGTTCACAGATACGCAGTATTTT. It yields the protein CASSTGQFTDTQYF.

This sequence joins TRBV30 and TRBJ2-7; D not resolved. V was pared by 0 bases and J by 7 bases, with 7 bases between. CDR1 and CDR2 (germline): GTSNPN, SVGIG (reference sequence). This CDR3 has 11 amino acids. The CDR3 nucleotides read TGTGCCTGGAGTGTTAGTTTGGAGCAGTACTTC. Protein sequence: CAWSVSLEQYF. The variable domain in full, with the rest retrieved from reference TRBV30 and TRBJ2-7, is SQTIHQWPATLVQPVGSPLSLECTVEGTSNPNLYWYRQAAGRGLQLLFYSVGIGQISSEVPQNLSASRPQDRQFILSSKKLLLSDSGFYLCAWSVSLEQYFGPGTRLTVT.

The V gene is TRBV27, the J gene TRBJ1-1, with a possible D match to TRBD1 (5 bases). The CDR3 has 14 residues. V lost 5 bases and J lost 0, with 10 bases in between. In germline, CDR1 is MNHEY, CDR2 SMNVEV (reference sequence). In DNA, the CDR3 is TGTGCCAGCAGTGCCCGGGGGGTGAACACTGAAGCTTTCTTT. As protein: CASSARGVNTEAFF.

The chain couples TRBV7-4 to TRBJ2-7, with D unclear. This CDR3 is built from 17 residues. In germline, CDR1 is SGHVT, CDR2 SQSDAQ. V was trimmed by 0 bases and J by 4 bases, leaving 19 bases between them. CDR3 region: CASSLAVGPLGLYEQYF. The CDR3 nucleotides are TGTGCCAGCAGCTTAGCGGTAGGACCCCTTGGGTTATACGAGCAGTACTTC.

A few counts support this clone. V usage is TRBV7-9 and J usage is TRBJ1-3; D gene unclear. V was pared by 1 base and J by 4 bases, with 2 bases between. CDR1 and CDR2 from the germline V gene are SEHNR and FQNEAQ (reference sequence). The CDR3 is 12 residues long. CDR3: CASSLGGNTIYF. The CDR3 coding sequence is TGTGCCAGCAGCTTAGGGGGAAACACCATATATTTT.

The rearrangement links TRBV6-5 to TRBJ1-1, with D possibly TRBD1 on 5 matching bases. The CDR3 spans 15 residues. Germline V gene lookup returns CDR1 MNHEY and CDR2 SVGAGI. Trimming pared 5 bases from V and 0 bases from J, leaving 13 bases between. The CDR3 DNA sequence: TGTGCCAGCAGTAGCATACAGGTCATGAACACTGAAGCTTTCTTT. It is translated as CASSSIQVMNTEAFF.

This clone was counted only a few times. The chain uses TRBV6-1 and TRBJ2-2, with 9 bases lining up with TRBD2. V lost 6 bases and J lost 7; bases outside the gene matches: 9. CDR3 length equals 15 residues. CDR1 and CDR2 (germline): MNHNS, SASEGT. The CDR3 region is CASRTSGGPGGELFF. In nucleotides, the CDR3 is TGTGCCAGCAGAACGAGCGGGGGGCCGGGCGGGGAGCTGTTTTTT.

This clone was seen more than once but under ten times. The chain has TRBV7-2 and TRBJ2-3; TRBD2 aligns across 8 bases. Germline trimming cut 5 bases from V and 5 bases from J; bases unmatched to any gene: 18. The CDR3 is 18 residues long. Germline V gene data show CDR1 as SGHTA and CDR2 as FQGNSA. CDR3 sequence: CASSLGLVFGLGGDTQYF. DNA of the CDR3: TGTGCCAGCAGCCTGGGACTAGTTTTCGGGCTTGGGGGAGATACGCAGTATTTT.

V usage is TRBV10-3 and J usage is TRBJ1-5; D gene ambiguous. V was trimmed by 3 bases and J by 7 bases, leaving 10 bases between them. The CDR3 spans 13 residues. Germline V gene sequence: CDR1 ENHRY, CDR2 SYGVKD. This chain's CDR3 is CAISDGVRQPQHF. CDR3 DNA: TGTGCCATCAGTGACGGGGTCCGCCAGCCCCAGCATTTT.

By share, this clone counts as medium-sized. The V and J genes are TRBV29-1 and TRBJ2-3; 8 positions agree with TRBD2. This CDR3 region has 15 residues. The germline CDR1 and CDR2 sequences are SQVTM and ANQGSEA. The ends lost 5 bases at V and 1 base at J; junction bases unmatched: 8. CDR3 in DNA: TGCAGCGTTATACTGGGGCGGGGGGGCACAGATACGCAGTATTTT. It specifies CSVILGRGGTDTQYF.

This clone showed up just a few times. The chain couples TRBV7-2 to TRBJ2-5, with TRBD2 identical over 7 bases. This CDR3 spans 15 amino acids. J lost 1 base, V lost 5 bases, and 7 bases had no gene match. Per the germline V gene, CDR1 is SGHTA and CDR2 is FQGNSA. CDR3 sequence (DNA): TGTGCCAGCAGCACGACTAGCTATACCCAAGAGACCCAGTACTTC. Its protein product is CASSTTSYTQETQYF.

This clone came up a few times. The rearrangement uses TRBV4-2 and TRBJ2-1, with D possibly TRBD2 on 6 matching bases. Looked up from germline, CDR1 is LGHNA and CDR2 is YNFKEQ. This CDR3 is 14 amino acids long. Trimming took 4 bases from V and 7 from J, leaving 14 bases between them. For the CDR3, the DNA is TGTGCCAGCAGCCGCCTAGCCCGGGGGAATGAGCAGTTCTTC. It translates to CASSRLARGNEQFF.

This CDR3 reads CASRSDSGAYNSPLHF. CDR3 nucleotides: TGTGCCAGCAGGTCAGACTCGGGGGCGTATAATTCACCCCTCCACTTT. The chain has TRBV11-2 and TRBJ1-6; weak D call: TRBD1 (6 bases). The CDR3 runs 16 residues. CDR1 SGHAT and CDR2 FQNNGV come from the germline V gene. With 6 bases removed from V and 4 bases from J, the gap between germline ends came to 16 bases.

This clone was seen a handful of times. Mismatch with germline at one junction end may stem from a read error. V is TRBV2 and J is TRBJ2-3; 11 bases are shared with TRBD2. The V gene's germline CDR1 is SNHLY and CDR2 FYNNEI. This CDR3 is 16 amino acids long. The CDR3 is CASRLLAGGHTNTQYF. CDR3 DNA sequence: TGTGCCAGCAGACTCCTAGCGGGGGGCCACACAAATACGCAGTATTTT.

The chain links TRBV7-9 to TRBJ1-6; D is ambiguous. Germline V gene sequence: CDR1 SEHNR, CDR2 FQNEAQ (reference sequence). CDR3 length: 17 residues. V lost 2 bases to trimming and J lost 0 bases, with 11 bases between them. The CDR3 DNA follows: TGTGCCAGCAGCTTAAACGCTCGGAGCTCCTATAATTCACCCCTCCACTTT. Protein product: CASSLNARSSYNSPLHF.

The chain uses TRBV6-5 and TRBJ1-4, with D unclear. Germline loops: CDR1 MNHEY, CDR2 SVGAGI. The CDR3 length is 11 residues. The V end was cut by 8 bases, the J end by 12 bases, with 13 bases between. DNA for the CDR3: TGTGCCAGCCACTCGGGCCTACAACTGTTTTTT. Its protein product is CASHSGLQLFF.

CDR3 loop: CASSSGTSYEQYF. CDR3 in DNA: TGTGCCAGCAGCTCCGGGACTAGCTACGAGCAGTACTTC. The chain employs TRBV5-4 and TRBJ2-7, with 8 bases lining up with TRBD2. The V gene's germline CDR1 is SGHNT and CDR2 YYREEE (reference sequence). V lost 3 bases and J lost 3; bases outside the gene matches: 2. The length of the CDR3 is 13 residues.

The chain joins TRBV5-1 to TRBJ1-5; a possible D gene is TRBD1 (5 bases). The germline V gene has CDR1 SGHRS and CDR2 YFSETQ. The CDR3 length is 15 residues. The V end lost 0 bases, the J end lost 0 bases, and 7 bases lay between the germline ends. CDR3 sequence: CASSLGTYSNQPQHF. CDR3 DNA: TGCGCCAGCAGCTTGGGGACATATAGCAATCAGCCCCAGCATTTT.

This clone is large within its sample. The chain has TRBV12-5 and TRBJ1-5; 7 bases fit TRBD1. V shed 1 base, J shed 2 bases, and the junction held 5 bases outside the gene matches. The CDR3 totals 16 residues. Germline assignment: CDR1 LGHNT and CDR2 FRNRAP. The CDR3 bases are TGTGCTAGTGGTTTGGGGGTTACAGGGGGCAATCAGCCCCAGCATTTT. Residues: CASGLGVTGGNQPQHF.

This clone turned up a few times. The genes are TRBV5-1 and TRBJ2-5, with TRBD1 identical over 12 bases. The germline CDR1 and CDR2 sequences are SGHRS and YFSETQ. V was pared by 4 bases and J by 6 bases, with 10 bases of the junction left unmatched. The CDR3 consists of 16 residues. CDR3 DNA: TGCGCCAGCAGCAAATTGCCGGGACAGGGGGCCAAGACCCAGTACTTC. Its protein is CASSKLPGQGAKTQYF.

The CDR3 region has the DNA TGCGCCAGCAGCTGTACATGCCAGAACCGAAAGACCTATGGCTACACCTTC. Residues: CASSCTCQNRKTYGYTF. The V and J genes are TRBV4-1 and TRBJ1-2; D not resolved. V lost 5 bases, J lost 4 bases, and 23 bases lay in between. The CDR3 spans 17 residues. Germline V gene sequence: CDR1 MGHRA, CDR2 YSYEKL.

CDR3 bases: TGCGCCAGCAGCCAGACTAGCGCAGATACGCAGTATTTT. Translation gives CASSQTSADTQYF. V usage is TRBV4-1 and J usage is TRBJ2-3; 8 positions agree with TRBD2. The CDR3 totals 13 residues. With 3 bases clipped from V and 4 bases from J, the junction kept 0 bases outside the gene matches. CDR1 MGHRA and CDR2 YSYEKL come from the germline V gene.